Presented here are 11 T cell receptor beta chains from one specimen sequenced in a study of identical twins. TCRdb fed the 5' RACE reads into MiXCR, producing one record per CDR3 protein. The sample records fewer than 500,000 distinct CDR3 sequences, about 24% being singletons. These data also formed part of another study, on T cells expressing NK-cell markers.

Sequencing input: CD4+ T cells sorted from blood. Receptors originate from a woman younger than 35 in good health.

This chain uses TRBV20-1 with TRBJ2-5, with 8 bases aligning to TRBD2. Germline values: CDR1 DFQATT, CDR2 SNEGSKA (reference sequence). Trimming at V came to 3 bases and at J to 4 bases, leaving 10 bases not matched to a gene. This CDR3 has 15 residues. The CDR3 DNA reads TGCAGTGCTAGGCCTAGCGGGCTCCAGGCAGAGACCCAGTACTTC. This encodes CSARPSGLQAETQYF.

This clonotype was seen only a few times. The J gene is TRBJ1-5, the V gene TRBV10-3; TRBD1 matches 7 bases. The CDR3 runs 15 residues. Germline CDR1 is ENHRY and CDR2 is SYGVKD. Trimming at V came to 5 bases and at J to 2 bases, leaving 6 bases not matched to a gene. The CDR3 DNA reads TGTGCCATCAGTCCTGACAGGGAAGGCAATCAGCCCCAGCATTTT. Residues: CAISPDREGNQPQHF.

The chain couples TRBV20-1 to TRBJ2-1; no definite D call. This CDR3 is 11 amino acids long. V lost 3 bases and J 7 bases, leaving 7 bases between the germline ends. Looked up from germline, CDR1 is DFQATT and CDR2 is SNEGSKA (reference sequence). The CDR3 DNA follows: TGCAGTGCTAGTACCCGGAATGAGCAGTTCTTC. It is translated as CSASTRNEQFF.

The chain has TRBV27 and TRBJ1-1, with 8 bases that match TRBD1. The CDR3 is 15 amino acids. J was trimmed by 4 bases and V by 4 bases; bases with no gene match: 8. Germline loops: CDR1 MNHEY, CDR2 SMNVEV (reference sequence). CDR3 nucleotide sequence: TGTGCCAGCAGTTCCTTGGACAGGGACGCCACTGAAGCTTTCTTT. Protein sequence: CASSSLDRDATEAFF.

The chain uses TRBV11-2 and TRBJ2-2, with 8 nucleotides matching TRBD2. After removal of 5 bases from V and 7 bases from J, the junction contained 12 bases not matched to a gene. The CDR3 spans 16 residues. The V gene's germline CDR1 is SGHAT and CDR2 FQNNGV. The CDR3 DNA reads as TGTGCCAGCAGCCGTGGGATAGCGGGATATTACGGGGAGCTGTTTTTT. The encoded protein is CASSRGIAGYYGELFF. Full variable domain (remainder filled in from reference TRBV11-2 and TRBJ2-2): EAGVAQSPRYKIIEKRQSVAFWCNPISGHATLYWYQQILGQGPKLLIQFQNNGVVDDSQLPKDRFSAERLKGVDSTLKIQPAKLEDSAVYLCASSRGIAGYYGELFFGEGSRLTVL.

This clonotype was counted a few times. This chain links TRBV24-1 with TRBJ2-1; D gene ambiguous. This CDR3 has 17 residues. The germline CDR1 and CDR2 sequences are KGHDR and SFDVKD. Between the trimmed V and J ends, which lost 2 bases and 7 bases, there was a span of 20 bases. The CDR3 sequence: CATSDSSSRPNTNEQFF. The CDR3 region has the DNA TGTGCCACCAGTGATTCCTCAAGCAGGCCCAACACAAATGAGCAGTTCTTC.

This clonotype was counted ten times or more. V and J are TRBV11-2 and TRBJ1-1; D not resolved. The germline gives CDR1 SGHAT, CDR2 FQNNGV. This CDR3 has 13 residues. The V and J ends lost 7 bases and 5 bases respectively, with 14 bases between them. CDR3 region: CASTPLGMTEAFF. The CDR3 DNA is TGTGCCAGCACCCCGTTAGGGATGACTGAAGCTTTCTTT.

This rearrangement joins TRBV7-8 to TRBJ2-3; D gene uncertain. Germline values: CDR1 SGHVS, CDR2 FQNEAQ. With 1 base removed from V and 7 bases from J, the gap between germline ends came to 12 bases. This CDR3 has 14 amino acids. The CDR3 spells CASSLDGFLYTQYF. The CDR3 DNA sequence: TGTGCCAGCAGCTTAGACGGGTTTCTCTATACGCAGTATTTT.

The rearrangement joins TRBV25-1 to TRBJ1-2; 10 bases map to TRBD1. CDR1 is MGHDK and CDR2 is SYGVNS in the germline V gene. The J segment lost 6 bases and the V segment lost 4 bases, leaving 8 bases of the junction unmatched. The CDR3 has 15 amino acids. CDR3 nucleotides: TGTGCCAGCAGTGTATGGGGACAGGGGATTGATGGCTACACCTTC. Translation gives CASSVWGQGIDGYTF.

This clonotype has only a few counts. J is TRBJ2-7 and V is TRBV12-3 or TRBV12-4, with D possibly matching TRBD1 (6 bases). There are 14 residues in the CDR3. V was trimmed by 4 bases and J by 5 bases, leaving 15 bases between them. Here the CDR3 reads CASSSSPRGDEQYF. The CDR3 DNA reads TGTGCCAGCAGTTCGTCCCCCAGGGGCGACGAGCAGTACTTC.

The rearrangement links TRBV5-1 to TRBJ2-4, with TRBD1 matching over 8 bases. V was clipped by 4 bases and J by 3 bases; unmatched bases: 12. Germline V gene sequence: CDR1 SGHRS, CDR2 YFSETQ. The CDR3 runs to 17 residues. For the CDR3, the DNA is TGCGCCAGCAGCCTCGGAGTGGACAGGGCGGTCAAAAACATTCAGTACTTC. Its protein product is CASSLGVDRAVKNIQYF.